The present TCR beta chain was sequenced within a study of OX40 agonist ivuxolimab in advanced cancers. Study-level results: Compared with CD4+, CD8+ T cells on average had more expanded clones. Partial responders at 0.1-3.0 mg/kg showed near-lowest clonal expansion.

TCRdb keeps only in-frame clones here, not all; method: immunoSEQ multiplex PCR. The repertoire consists of under 200,000 clones, with around 94% occurring once and the leading ten covering about 0.3%. Looked up from germline, CDR1 is MNHNS and CDR2 is SASEGT. Between the trimmed V and J ends, which lost 4 bases and 2 bases, there was a span of 11 bases. The CDR3 runs to 14 residues. With respect to this clone: Antigen specificity is unknown.

Patients with a history of autoimmune disease or on systemic immunosuppression were excluded. Baseline, cycle 4 day 1, and cycle 7 day 1 were the blood sampling points. This TCR derives from an adult with an advanced solid tumor such as melanoma, head and neck, liver or kidney cancer. V and J are TRBV6-1 and TRBJ1-1; D uncertain. The material was CD4+ or CD8+ T cells sorted from blood, obtained in a trial of the OX40 agonist ivuxolimab. CDR3 coding DNA: TGTGCCAGCAGTGTCTCTATGACTAACACTGAAGCTTTCTTT. It yields the protein CASSVSMTNTEAFF.